This T cell receptor (beta chain) was sequenced during a study of beta chain features in type 1 diabetes. Findings of the study overall: The study found fewer insertions and more deletions at VDJ junctions in type 1 diabetes patients.

Germline CDR1 is SNHLY and CDR2 is FYNNEI. The CDR3 runs to 14 residues. Trimming at V came to 4 bases and at J to 4 bases, leaving 3 bases not matched to a gene. Expressed TCRB transcripts were sequenced because the entire RNA isolate underwent reverse transcription. Only in-frame clones appear in the TCRdb table, and some are missing; sequencing was by immunoSEQ multiplex PCR. The sample lists more than 110,000 clones; 6% to 7.5% were seen once. This clone was observed a handful of times. Its antigen is currently unknown. The specimen sequenced was central memory CD4+ T cells from blood. This receptor was obtained from a woman younger than 45 in good health. This rearrangement joins TRBV2 to TRBJ2-7; 11 bases are a match to TRBD2. The CDR3 sequence is CASSVTSGRYEQYF. The CDR3 coding sequence is TGTGCCAGCAGTGTAACTAGCGGGAGATACGAGCAGTACTTC.